A selection of T cell receptor beta chains follows, all from one sample in a study of T cell clonotyping in hematopoietic cell transplantation. The table came from immunoSEQ multiplex PCR; TCRdb's copy has only in-frame clones and leaves some out. The table has 20,000 or so clones, 79% seen once. Sequences were obtained from peripheral blood mononuclear cells. These receptors were obtained from a man aged 55-75 years in good health. Some clones in this sample may be carry-over from other donors' samples. CDR3s include the opening cysteine and the closing phenylalanine or tryptophan. A D gene is named only where the DNA matches it firmly. Clone size is stated in some rows and not others, as once, few, many or a class when expanded.

clone_size: NA
v_call: TRBV29-1
d_call: NA
j_call: TRBJ2-1
cdr3_nt: TGCAGCGTTCGTCCCGACAACAATGAGCAGTTCTTC
cdr3_aa: CSVRPDNNEQFF

clone_size: NA
v_call: TRBV28
d_call: NA
j_call: TRBJ2-7
cdr3_nt: TGTGCCAGCAGTTGGGTAGGGGGGAACTCCTACGAGCAGTACTTC
cdr3_aa: CASSWVGGNSYEQYF

clone_size: NA
v_call: TRBV4-3
d_call: TRBD2
j_call: TRBJ2-1
cdr3_nt: TGCGCCAGCAGCCAAGAAGGACTAGTAGAGAATGAGCAGTTCTTC
cdr3_aa: CASSQEGLVENEQFF

clone_size: once
v_call: TRBV11-3
d_call: NA
j_call: TRBJ1-6
cdr3_nt: TGTGCCAGCAGCTCCCAAGCAGTTCGAGACTCCTTCTATAATTCACCCCTCCACTTT
cdr3_aa: CASSSQAVRDSFYNSPLHF

clone_size: NA
v_call: TRBV6-1
d_call: NA
j_call: TRBJ1-4
cdr3_nt: TGTGCCAGCAGTGAAGGGGCACTGTTTTTT
cdr3_aa: CASSEGALFF

clone_size: few
v_call: TRBV5-4
d_call: TRBD1
j_call: TRBJ1-4
cdr3_nt: TGTGCCAGCAGCGCCAGAACGGACAGGAGTAATGAAAAACTGTTTTTT
cdr3_aa: CASSARTDRSNEKLFF

clone_size: NA
v_call: TRBV27
d_call: TRBD2
j_call: TRBJ2-3
cdr3_nt: TGTGCCAGCAGGCTGGCGGGGGGAGATACGCAGTATTTT
cdr3_aa: CASRLAGGDTQYF

clone_size: few
v_call: TRBV11-1
d_call: NA
j_call: TRBJ2-5
cdr3_nt: TGTGCCAGCAGTCGAGACCAGGGTGGGGAGACCCAGTACTTC
cdr3_aa: CASSRDQGGETQYF

clone_size: NA
v_call: TRBV15
d_call: NA
j_call: TRBJ1-5
cdr3_nt: TGTGCCACCAGCAGAGAACGAGCCGGACAGCCGAATCAGCCCCAGCATTTT
cdr3_aa: CATSRERAGQPNQPQHF

clone_size: NA
v_call: TRBV30
d_call: NA
j_call: TRBJ2-7
cdr3_nt: TGTGCCTGGAGTGTATCTGTTTACGAGCAGTACTTC
cdr3_aa: CAWSVSVYEQYF